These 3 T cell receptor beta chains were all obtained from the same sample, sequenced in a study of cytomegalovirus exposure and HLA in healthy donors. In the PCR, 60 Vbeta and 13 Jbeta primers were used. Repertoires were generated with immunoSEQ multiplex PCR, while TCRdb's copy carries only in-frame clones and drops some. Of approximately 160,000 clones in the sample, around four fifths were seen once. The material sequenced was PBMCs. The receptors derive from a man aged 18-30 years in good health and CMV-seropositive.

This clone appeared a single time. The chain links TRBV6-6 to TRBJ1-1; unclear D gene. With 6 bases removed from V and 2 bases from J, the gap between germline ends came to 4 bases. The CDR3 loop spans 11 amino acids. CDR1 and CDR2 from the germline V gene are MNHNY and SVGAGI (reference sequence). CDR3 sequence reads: CASRANTEAFF. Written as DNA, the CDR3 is TGTGCCAGCAGAGCCAACACTGAAGCTTTCTTT.

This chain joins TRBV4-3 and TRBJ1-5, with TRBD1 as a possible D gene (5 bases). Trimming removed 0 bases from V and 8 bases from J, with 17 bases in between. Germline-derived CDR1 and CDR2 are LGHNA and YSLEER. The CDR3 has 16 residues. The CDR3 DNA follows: TGCGCCAGCAGCCAAGATCGATGGAGGGGAAGGGAGCCCCAGCATTTT. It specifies CASSQDRWRGREPQHF.

The CDR3 protein is CASSQGALGLSKNIQYF. CDR3 bases: TGCGCCAGCAGCCAAGGGGCCCTGGGACTCTCCAAAAACATTCAGTACTTC. The chain carries TRBV4-1 and TRBJ2-4; tentative D call: TRBD2 (6 bases). V lost 1 base, J lost 2 bases, and 15 bases lay in between. Per germline, CDR1 MGHRA and CDR2 YSYEKL. This CDR3 contains 17 residues.